This T cell receptor (beta chain) was retrieved from a study of T cells in Graves' hyperthyroidism and ophthalmopathy (dated by TCRdb to between 2017 and 2020). Looking at the study overall: Peripheral blood samples were taken at the time of initial diagnosis, prior to any treatment. To identify distinguishing TCR V-J signatures, a discovery cohort of some 100 patients was used, comprising approximately 40 with Graves' ophthalmopathy and 57 with stable Graves' hyperthyroidism. The paper describes TCR Vbeta CDR3 sequencing of 120 to 150 peripheral blood samples, made up of 40 to 45 ophthalmopathy patients, 70 to 75 hyperthyroidism patients and about 17 progressor patients. After sampling, hyperthyroidism patients received methimazole starting at 30 mg daily, and ophthalmopathy patients received high-dose intravenous methylprednisolone. In about 6 Graves' hyperthyroidism patients, the study also compared T-cell repertoires from thyroid tissue with T-cell repertoires from blood. The roughly 99 discovery patients were divided at random into training and test sets in a 7:3 ratio. Prospective prediction of ophthalmopathy was tested in an independent validation cohort of 18 to 20 hyperthyroidism patients and 17 patients who later progressed to ophthalmopathy. General study outcomes and caveats: Ophthalmopathy was separated from stable hyperthyroidism by a 13 V-J signature model, with around 90% sensitivity and about 84% specificity obtained in cross-validation and 80%/75% obtained in testing. No statistical method was used to fix the sample size in advance, and group allocation was not hidden from the investigators. During validation, the model predicted progression to ophthalmopathy a median of about 6.3 months ahead of onset, with just under 71% sensitivity and 72% to 80% specificity. Blood samples also contained most of the expanded thyroid clonotypes (frequency above 0.001), which suggests that blood repertoires may reflect thyroid immune responses.

The TCR beta CDR3 regions were amplified from RNA transcripts. The first round of RT-PCR for the TCR CDR3 was performed with the HTBI primer set and the Qiagen OneStep RT-PCR kit. Libraries were constructed in a second round of multiplex PCR, after which size selection and purification were performed. Sequencing of the libraries was done on an Illumina HiSeq2000 using paired-end 100 bp reads. For the original study's pipeline: Raw data were processed with SOAPnuke, discarding reads with adapters, uncalled bases, mean Phred below 15, or no exact constant-primer or identifier match. High-quality paired reads were merged using COPE v1.2.5, and each unique nucleotide sequence was defined as a clonotype. Clonotypes were aligned to IMGT TRBV, TRBD and TRBJ reference segments using MiTCR v1.1. The analysis included only V-J combinations with a frequency above 0.0001, which together covered 99% to 99.2% of the repertoires. A TCS score was defined as the ratio between F50 (clonal expansion) and ExV (chaos), using BLOSUM62-based TCRdist between CDR3 peptides within each V-J. Welch's t-statistics and random forest reduced fewer than 550 V-J features to roughly 13, which were used in a naive Bayes classifier (R e1071). TCRdb cleaned the public reads at Q25 with fastp, built clones with MiXCR and kept in-frame beta chains. Here each entry gathers all rows of one CDR3 protein and keeps the most common genes and DNA. The V and J calls follow TCRdb's processing rather than the paper's. The sample table contains roughly 350,000 distinct CDR3 sequences; only one count was recorded for approximately 14% of them. Together, the top ten hold around 25% of the sample.

About this clonotype: Its specific antigen is unknown. Per-base qualities were not stored, and no clone one base away is much larger.

Trimming at the junction amounts to 6 bases on V and 7 bases on J, and the germline ends lie 9 bases apart. From the cysteine through the phenylalanine, the CDR3 covers 11 amino acids. The sequence is cut down to CDR3 DNA, 33 bases in frame from base 1. Sequences MNHEY (CDR1) and SVGEGT (CDR2) are obtained from the germline V gene. Stable Graves' hyperthyroidism was defined as the absence of progression to ophthalmopathy over 18 months of follow-up. Hyperthyroidism patients were newly diagnosed, with disease duration under 2 months, and aged 18 to 65 years. Patients with uncontrolled infections, other autoimmune diseases, pregnancy or lactation were excluded. Diagnoses were established on the basis of clinical symptoms, serum thyroxine and TRAb, thyroid ultrasound, and orbital computed tomography. PBMCs were isolated from about 10 ml of fresh peripheral blood by Ficoll-Paque density gradient centrifugation. Total RNA was extracted with Trizol reagent, and quality was checked on an Agilent 2100 Bioanalyzer.

The sequenced sample consisted of blood. The sequence was collected from a woman in her twenties or thirties with Graves' hyperthyroidism. The chain is made from TRBV6-2 or TRBV6-3 and TRBJ2-5, with the identity of the D gene unclear. The CDR3 protein: CASSEVWTQYF. The base sequence is TGTGCCAGCAGCGAGGTTTGGACCCAGTACTTC.